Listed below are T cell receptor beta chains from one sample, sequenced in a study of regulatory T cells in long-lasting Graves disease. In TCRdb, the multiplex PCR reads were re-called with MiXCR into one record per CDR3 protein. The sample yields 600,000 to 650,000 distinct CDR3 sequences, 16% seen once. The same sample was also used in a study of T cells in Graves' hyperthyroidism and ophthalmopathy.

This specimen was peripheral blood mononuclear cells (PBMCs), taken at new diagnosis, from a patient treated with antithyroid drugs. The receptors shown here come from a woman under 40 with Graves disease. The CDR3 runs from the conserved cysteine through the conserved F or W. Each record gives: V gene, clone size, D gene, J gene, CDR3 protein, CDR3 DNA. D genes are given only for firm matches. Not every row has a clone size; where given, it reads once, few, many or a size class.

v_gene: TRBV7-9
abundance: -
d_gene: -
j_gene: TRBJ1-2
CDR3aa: CASSYLIGGYGYTF
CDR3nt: TGTGCCAGCAGCTATTTAATCGGCGGCTATGGCTACACCTTC

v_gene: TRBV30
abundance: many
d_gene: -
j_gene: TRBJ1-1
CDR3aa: CAWTLPGRRSEAFF
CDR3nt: TGTGCCTGGACCCTCCCCGGGCGAAGGTCTGAAGCTTTCTTT

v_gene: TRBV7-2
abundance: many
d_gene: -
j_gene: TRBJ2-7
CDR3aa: CASSYQLLYEQYF
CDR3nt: TGTGCCAGCAGCTACCAGCTCCTATACGAGCAGTACTTC

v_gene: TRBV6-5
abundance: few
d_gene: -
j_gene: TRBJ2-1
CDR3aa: CASSYSNLPPYNEQFF
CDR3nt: TGTGCCAGCAGTTACTCAAATCTACCCCCATACAATGAGCAGTTCTTC

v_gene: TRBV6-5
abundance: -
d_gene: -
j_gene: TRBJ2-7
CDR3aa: CASSYTLSLSEQYF
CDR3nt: TGTGCCAGCAGTTATACCTTATCTCTCTCCGAGCAGTACTTC

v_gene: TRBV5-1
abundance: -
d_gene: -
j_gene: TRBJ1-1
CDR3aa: CASSVGGVTEAFF
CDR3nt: TGCGCCAGCAGCGTAGGGGGAGTCACTGAAGCTTTCTTT

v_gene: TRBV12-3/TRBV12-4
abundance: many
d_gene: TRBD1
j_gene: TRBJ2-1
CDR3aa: CASSLAWRTGSRQFF
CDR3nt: TGTGCCAGCAGTTTAGCGTGGAGGACAGGGAGTCGGCAGTTCTTC

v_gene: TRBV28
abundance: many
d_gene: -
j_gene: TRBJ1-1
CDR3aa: CASSLYGTYMNTEAFF
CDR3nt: TGTGCCAGCAGTTTATATGGGACATACATGAACACTGAAGCTTTCTTT

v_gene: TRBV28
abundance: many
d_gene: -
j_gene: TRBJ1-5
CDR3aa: CASGERRTVLNQPQHF
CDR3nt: TGTGCCAGCGGGGAACGTCGGACAGTACTCAATCAGCCCCAGCATTTT

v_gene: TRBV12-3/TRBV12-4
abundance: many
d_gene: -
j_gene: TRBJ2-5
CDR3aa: CASRASGTQEGTQYF
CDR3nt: TGTGCCAGCAGGGCATCCGGGACCCAAGAAGGGACCCAGTACTTC

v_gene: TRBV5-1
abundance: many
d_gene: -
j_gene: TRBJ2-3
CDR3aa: CASSYDRPARDTQYF
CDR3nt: TGCGCCAGCAGCTACGACAGGCCCGCCAGAGATACGCAGTATTTT

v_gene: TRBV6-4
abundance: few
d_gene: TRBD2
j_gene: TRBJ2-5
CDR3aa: CASAGGRVLPSETQYF
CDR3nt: TGTGCCAGCGCCGGAGGGAGGGTCTTACCGTCAGAGACCCAGTACTTC

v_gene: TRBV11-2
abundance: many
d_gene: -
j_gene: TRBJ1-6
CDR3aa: CASSLVQGYESPLHF
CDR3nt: TGTGCCAGCAGCCTGGTTCAGGGATATGAGTCACCCCTCCACTTT

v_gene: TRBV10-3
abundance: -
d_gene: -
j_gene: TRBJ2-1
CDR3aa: CAISETRPNEQFF
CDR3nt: TGTGCCATCAGTGAGACCAGGCCCAATGAGCAGTTCTTC

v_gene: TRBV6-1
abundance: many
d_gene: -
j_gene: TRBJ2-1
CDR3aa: CASRPIRASSYNEQFF
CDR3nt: TGTGCCAGCAGGCCAATAAGGGCTAGCTCCTACAATGAGCAGTTCTTC

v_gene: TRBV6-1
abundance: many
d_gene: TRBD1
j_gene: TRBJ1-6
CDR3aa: CASTGLPGQGHSPLHF
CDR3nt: TGTGCCAGCACTGGATTACCGGGACAGGGCCATTCACCCCTCCACTTT

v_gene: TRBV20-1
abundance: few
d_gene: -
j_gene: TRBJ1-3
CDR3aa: CSARPGADGNTIYF
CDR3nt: TGCAGTGCTAGGCCCGGGGCGGATGGAAACACCATATATTTT